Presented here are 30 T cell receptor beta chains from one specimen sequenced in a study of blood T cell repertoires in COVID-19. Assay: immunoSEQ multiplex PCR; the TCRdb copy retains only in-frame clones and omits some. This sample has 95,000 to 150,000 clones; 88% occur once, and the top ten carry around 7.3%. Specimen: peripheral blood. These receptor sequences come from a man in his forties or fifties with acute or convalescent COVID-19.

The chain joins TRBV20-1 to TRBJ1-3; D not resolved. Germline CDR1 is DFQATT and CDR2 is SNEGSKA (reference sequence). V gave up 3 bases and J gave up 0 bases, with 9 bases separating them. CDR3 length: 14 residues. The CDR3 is CSASRGGSGNTIYF. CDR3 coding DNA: TGCAGTGCTAGTAGAGGAGGCTCTGGAAACACCATATATTTT.

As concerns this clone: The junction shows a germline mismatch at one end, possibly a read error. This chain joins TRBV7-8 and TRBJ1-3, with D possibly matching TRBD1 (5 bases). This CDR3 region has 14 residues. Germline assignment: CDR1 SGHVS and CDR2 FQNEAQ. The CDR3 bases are TGTGCCAGCAGCTTAAGGGGTGCGGGAAACATCATATATTTT. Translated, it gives CASSLRGAGNIIYF. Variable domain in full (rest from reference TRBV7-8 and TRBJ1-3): GAGVSQSPRYKVAKRGQDVALRCDPISGHVSLFWYQQALGQGPEFLTYFQNEAQLDKSGLPSDRFFAERPEGSVSTLKIQRTQQEDSAVYLCASSLRGAGNIIYFGEGSWLTVV.

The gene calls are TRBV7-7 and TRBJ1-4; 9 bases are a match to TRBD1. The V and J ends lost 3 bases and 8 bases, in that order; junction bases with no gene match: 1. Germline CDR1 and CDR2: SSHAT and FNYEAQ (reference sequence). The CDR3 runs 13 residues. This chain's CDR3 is CASSLDRGEKLFF. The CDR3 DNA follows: TGTGCCAGCAGCTTGGACAGGGGCGAAAAACTGTTTTTT.

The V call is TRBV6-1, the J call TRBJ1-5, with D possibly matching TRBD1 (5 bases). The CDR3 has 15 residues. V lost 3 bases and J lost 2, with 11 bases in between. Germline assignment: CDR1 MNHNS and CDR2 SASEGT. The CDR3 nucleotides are TGTGCCAGCAGTGAGGGGGGACCGGGCAATCAGCCCCAGCATTTT. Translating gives CASSEGGPGNQPQHF.

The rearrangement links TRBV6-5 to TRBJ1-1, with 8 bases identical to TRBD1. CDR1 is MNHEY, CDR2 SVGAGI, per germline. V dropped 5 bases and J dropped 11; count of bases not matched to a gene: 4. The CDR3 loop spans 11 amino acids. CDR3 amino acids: CASSQDREAFF. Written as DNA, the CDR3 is TGTGCCAGCAGTCAGGACAGGGAGGCTTTCTTT.

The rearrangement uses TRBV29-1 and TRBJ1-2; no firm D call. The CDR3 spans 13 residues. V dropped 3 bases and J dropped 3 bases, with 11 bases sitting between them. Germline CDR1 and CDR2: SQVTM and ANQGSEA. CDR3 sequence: CSVERVGDYGYTF. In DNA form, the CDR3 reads TGCAGCGTTGAGAGGGTTGGGGACTATGGCTACACCTTC. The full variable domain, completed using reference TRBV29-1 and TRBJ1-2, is SAVISQKPSRDICQRGTSLTIQCQVDSQVTMMFWYRQQPGQSLTLIATANQGSEATYESGFVIDKFPISRPNLTFSTLTVSNMSPEDSSIYLCSVERVGDYGYTFGSGTRLTVV.

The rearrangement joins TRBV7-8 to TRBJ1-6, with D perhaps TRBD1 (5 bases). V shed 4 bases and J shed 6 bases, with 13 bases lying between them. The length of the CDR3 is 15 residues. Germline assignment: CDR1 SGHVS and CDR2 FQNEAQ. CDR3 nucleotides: TGTGCCAGCAGCTCCGACAGAGTAGTTAATTCACCCCTCCACTTT. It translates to CASSSDRVVNSPLHF.

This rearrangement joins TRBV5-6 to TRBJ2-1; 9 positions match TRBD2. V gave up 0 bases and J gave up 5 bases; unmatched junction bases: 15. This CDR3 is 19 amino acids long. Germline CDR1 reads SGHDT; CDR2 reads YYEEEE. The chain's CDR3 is CASSLDPGARTSEDNEQFF. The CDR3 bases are TGTGCCAGCAGCTTGGATCCGGGGGCGAGGACTAGCGAGGACAATGAGCAGTTCTTC.

Here the CDR3 DNA reads TGTGCCAGCAGGTCTCAACTAGCGGGAGGGTGGGTTGAGCAGTTCTTC. Its translation is CASRSQLAGGWVEQFF. The chain joins TRBV5-5 to TRBJ2-1, with TRBD2 matching 13 bases. Per the germline V gene, CDR1 is SGHKS and CDR2 is YYEKEE (reference sequence). The V segment lost 5 bases and the J segment 9 bases; nucleotides outside the gene matches: 11. The CDR3 has 16 residues.

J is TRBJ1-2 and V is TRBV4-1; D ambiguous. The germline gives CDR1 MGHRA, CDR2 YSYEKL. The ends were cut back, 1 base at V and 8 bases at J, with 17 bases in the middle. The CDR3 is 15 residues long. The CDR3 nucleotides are TGCGCCAGCAGCCAAGTGTCTGGGAGCAGAGAAGGCTACACCTTC. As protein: CASSQVSGSREGYTF.

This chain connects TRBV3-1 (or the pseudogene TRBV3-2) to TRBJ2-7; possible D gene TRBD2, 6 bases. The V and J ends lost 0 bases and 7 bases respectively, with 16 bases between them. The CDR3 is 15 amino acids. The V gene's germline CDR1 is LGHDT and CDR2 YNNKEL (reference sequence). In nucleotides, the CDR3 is TGTGCCAGCAGCCAAGATGGGACTCCCTACGCGGAGCAGTACTTC. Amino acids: CASSQDGTPYAEQYF.

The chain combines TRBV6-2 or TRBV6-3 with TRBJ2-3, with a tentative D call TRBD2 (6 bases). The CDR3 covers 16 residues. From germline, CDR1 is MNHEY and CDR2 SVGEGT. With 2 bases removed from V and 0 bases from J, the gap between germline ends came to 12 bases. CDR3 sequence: CASSYIGGTSTDTQYF. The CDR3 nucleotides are TGTGCCAGCAGTTACATCGGTGGGACTAGCACAGATACGCAGTATTTT.

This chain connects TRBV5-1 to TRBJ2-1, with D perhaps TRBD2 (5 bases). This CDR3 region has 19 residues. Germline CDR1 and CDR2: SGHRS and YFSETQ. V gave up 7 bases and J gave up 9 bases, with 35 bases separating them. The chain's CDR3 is CASGLPVLNRLEESGEQFF. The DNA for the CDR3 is TGCGCCAGCGGACTGCCTGTCCTGAACCGATTGGAGGAGAGCGGTGAGCAGTTCTTC. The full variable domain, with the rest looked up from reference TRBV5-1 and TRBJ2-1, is KAGVTQTPRYLIKTRGQQVTLSCSPISGHRSVSWYQQTPGQGLQFLFEYFSETQRNKGNFPGRFSGRQFSNSRSEMNVSTLELGDSALYLCASGLPVLNRLEESGEQFFGPGTRLTVL.

The CDR3 bases are TGCAGCATCTCGGGAGTAGAGACCCAGTACTTC. This sequence encodes CSISGVETQYF. This sequence joins TRBV29-1 and TRBJ2-5, with a weak D call TRBD2 (6 bases). With 8 bases removed from V and 4 bases from J, the gap between germline ends came to 11 bases. Looked up from germline, CDR1 is SQVTM and CDR2 is ANQGSEA. This CDR3 is 11 amino acids long.

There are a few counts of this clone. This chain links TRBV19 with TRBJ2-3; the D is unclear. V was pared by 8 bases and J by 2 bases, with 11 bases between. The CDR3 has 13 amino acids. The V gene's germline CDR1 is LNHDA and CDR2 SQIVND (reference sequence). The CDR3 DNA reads TGTGCCAGTGGGCCCGCAGCCACAGATACGCAGTATTTT. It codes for CASGPAATDTQYF.

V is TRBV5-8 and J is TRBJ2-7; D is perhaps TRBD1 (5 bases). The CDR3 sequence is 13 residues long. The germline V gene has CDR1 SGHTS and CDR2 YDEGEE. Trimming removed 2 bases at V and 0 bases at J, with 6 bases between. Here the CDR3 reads CASSLGVSYEQYF. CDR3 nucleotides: TGTGCCAGCAGCTTAGGGGTCTCCTACGAGCAGTACTTC.

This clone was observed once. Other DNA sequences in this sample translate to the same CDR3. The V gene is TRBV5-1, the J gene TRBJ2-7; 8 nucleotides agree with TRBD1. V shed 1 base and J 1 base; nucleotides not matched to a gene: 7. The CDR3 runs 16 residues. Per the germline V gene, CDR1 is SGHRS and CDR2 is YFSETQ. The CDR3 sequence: CASSLRGQGASYEQYF. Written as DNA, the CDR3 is TGCGCCAGCAGCTTGAGGGGGCAGGGGGCTTCCTACGAGCAGTACTTC.

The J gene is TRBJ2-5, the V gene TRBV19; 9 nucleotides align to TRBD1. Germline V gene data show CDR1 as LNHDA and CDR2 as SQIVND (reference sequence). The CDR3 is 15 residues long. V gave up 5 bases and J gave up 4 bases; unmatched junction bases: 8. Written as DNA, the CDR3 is TGTGCCAGTAGTCCCCCCGGGACAGGGTTAGAGACCCAGTACTTC. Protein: CASSPPGTGLETQYF.

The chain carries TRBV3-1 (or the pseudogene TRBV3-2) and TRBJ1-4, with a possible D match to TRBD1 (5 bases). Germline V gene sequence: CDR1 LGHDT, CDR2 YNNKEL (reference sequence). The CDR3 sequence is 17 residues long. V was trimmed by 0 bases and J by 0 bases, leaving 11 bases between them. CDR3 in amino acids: CASSQDSIGATNEKLFF. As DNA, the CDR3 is TGTGCCAGCAGCCAAGATAGCATAGGGGCAACTAATGAAAAACTGTTTTTT.

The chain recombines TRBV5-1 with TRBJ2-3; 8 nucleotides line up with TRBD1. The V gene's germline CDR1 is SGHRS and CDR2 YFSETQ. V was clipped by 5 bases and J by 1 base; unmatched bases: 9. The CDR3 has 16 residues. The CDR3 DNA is TGCGCCAGCAGTCCAACGCCGGGACAGGGCACAGATACGCAGTATTTT. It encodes CASSPTPGQGTDTQYF.

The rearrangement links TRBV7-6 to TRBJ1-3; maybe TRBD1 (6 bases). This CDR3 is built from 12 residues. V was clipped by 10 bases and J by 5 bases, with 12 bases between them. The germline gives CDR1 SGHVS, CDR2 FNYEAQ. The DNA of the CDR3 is TGTGCCATCCTGGACAGTCGAAACACCATATATTTT. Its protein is CAILDSRNTIYF.

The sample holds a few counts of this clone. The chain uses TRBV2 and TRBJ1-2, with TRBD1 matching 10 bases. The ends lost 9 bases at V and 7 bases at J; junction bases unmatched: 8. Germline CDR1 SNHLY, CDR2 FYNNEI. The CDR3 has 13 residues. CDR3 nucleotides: TGTGCCAGTGGGGACAGGGGCGTCGGTGGCTACACCTTC. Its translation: CASGDRGVGGYTF.

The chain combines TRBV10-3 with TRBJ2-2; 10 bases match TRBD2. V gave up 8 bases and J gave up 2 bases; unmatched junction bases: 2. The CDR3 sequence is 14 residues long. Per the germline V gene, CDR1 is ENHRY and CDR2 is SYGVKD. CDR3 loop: CAIGLAENTGELFF. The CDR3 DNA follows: TGTGCCATCGGACTAGCGGAAAACACCGGGGAGCTGTTTTTT.

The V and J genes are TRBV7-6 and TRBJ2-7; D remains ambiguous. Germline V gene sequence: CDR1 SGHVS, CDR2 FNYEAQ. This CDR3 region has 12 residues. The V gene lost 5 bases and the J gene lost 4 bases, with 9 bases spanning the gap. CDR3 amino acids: CASSQTMYEQYF. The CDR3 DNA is TGTGCCAGCAGCCAAACAATGTACGAGCAGTACTTC.

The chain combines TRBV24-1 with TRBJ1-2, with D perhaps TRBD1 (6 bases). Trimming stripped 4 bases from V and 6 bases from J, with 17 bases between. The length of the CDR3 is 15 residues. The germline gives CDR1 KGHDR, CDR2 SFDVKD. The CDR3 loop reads CATSDPGQTKDGYTF. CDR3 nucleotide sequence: TGTGCCACCAGTGACCCCGGACAGACAAAGGATGGCTACACCTTC.

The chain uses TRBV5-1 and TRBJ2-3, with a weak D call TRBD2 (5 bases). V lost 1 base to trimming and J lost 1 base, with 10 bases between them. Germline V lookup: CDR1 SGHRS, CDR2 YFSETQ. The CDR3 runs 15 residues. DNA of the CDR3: TGCGCCAGCAGCTTGATAGACTACCGCACAGATACGCAGTATTTT. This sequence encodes CASSLIDYRTDTQYF. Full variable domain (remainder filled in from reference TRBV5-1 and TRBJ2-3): KAGVTQTPRYLIKTRGQQVTLSCSPISGHRSVSWYQQTPGQGLQFLFEYFSETQRNKGNFPGRFSGRQFSNSRSEMNVSTLELGDSALYLCASSLIDYRTDTQYFGPGTRLTVL.

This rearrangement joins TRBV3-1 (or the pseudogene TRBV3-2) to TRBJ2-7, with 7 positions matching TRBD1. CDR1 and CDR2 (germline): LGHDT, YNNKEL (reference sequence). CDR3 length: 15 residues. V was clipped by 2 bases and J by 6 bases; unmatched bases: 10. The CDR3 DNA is TGTGCCAGCAGCCAATCGTGGCAGGGGGTTAGCGAGCAGTACTTC. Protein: CASSQSWQGVSEQYF.

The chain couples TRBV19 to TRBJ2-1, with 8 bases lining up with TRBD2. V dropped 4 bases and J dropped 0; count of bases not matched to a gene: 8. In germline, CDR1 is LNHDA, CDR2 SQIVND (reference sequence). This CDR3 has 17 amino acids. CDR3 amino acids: CASSRKGSGSSYNEQFF. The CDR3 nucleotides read TGTGCCAGTAGTAGAAAGGGGAGCGGGAGCTCCTACAATGAGCAGTTCTTC.

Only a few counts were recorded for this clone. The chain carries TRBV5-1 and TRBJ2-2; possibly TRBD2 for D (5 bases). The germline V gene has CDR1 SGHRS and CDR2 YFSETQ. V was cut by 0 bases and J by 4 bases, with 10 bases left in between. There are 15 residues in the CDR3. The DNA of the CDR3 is TGCGCCAGCAGCTTGGAGCTGGCGGGCACCGGGGAGCTGTTTTTT. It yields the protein CASSLELAGTGELFF.

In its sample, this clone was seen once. This CDR3 is CASSFGGATTEAFF. The CDR3 bases are TGTGCCAGCAGCTTCGGAGGAGCAACCACTGAAGCTTTCTTT. The genes are TRBV11-3 and TRBJ1-1; D is ambiguous. CDR1 SGHNT and CDR2 YENEEA come from the germline V gene. The CDR3 sequence is 14 residues long. V was pared by 3 bases and J by 4 bases, with 12 bases between.